This passage covers 9 T cell receptor beta chains from one sample sequenced in a study of blood T cell repertoires in COVID-19. Sequenced by immunoSEQ multiplex PCR; TCRdb stores in-frame clones only, minus some. This sample has about 55,000 clones, with about nine tenths found just once. Sequencing was done on a sample of peripheral blood. The receptors come from a man in his forties with COVID-19, enrolled during active disease.

The chain joins TRBV5-1 to TRBJ2-1, with 9 positions matching TRBD1. V gave up 4 bases and J gave up 7 bases; unmatched junction bases: 9. The CDR3 has 15 amino acids. Germline CDR1 and CDR2: SGHRS and YFSETQ. The chain's CDR3 is CASSLGQGRSNEQFF. The CDR3 DNA is TGCGCCAGCAGCCTAGGACAGGGGAGGTCTAATGAGCAGTTCTTC.

The J gene is TRBJ1-3, the V gene TRBV19, with unresolved D. V was pared by 0 bases and J by 4 bases, with 10 bases between. Germline V gene data show CDR1 as LNHDA and CDR2 as SQIVND (reference sequence). The CDR3 extends over 15 amino acids. The CDR3 DNA sequence: TGTGCCAGTAGTATAGATACGAGAGGCGGAAACACCATATATTTT. This codes for CASSIDTRGGNTIYF.

J is TRBJ2-1 and V is TRBV7-9, with a possible D match to TRBD2 (6 bases). Germline lookup yields CDR1 SEHNR and CDR2 FQNEAQ (reference sequence). V was shortened by 6 bases and J by 3 bases, with 15 bases between the two germline ends. The CDR3 is 15 amino acids. The CDR3 bases are TGTGCCAGCAGACCCTCTAGCGACCTCTACAATGAGCAGTTCTTC. It yields the protein CASRPSSDLYNEQFF.

In regard to this clone: Distinct nucleotide sequences in the sample also encode this CDR3. J is TRBJ2-2 and V is TRBV2; 9 bases agree with TRBD1. Trimming at V came to 8 bases and at J to 1 base, leaving 2 bases not matched to a gene. Germline values: CDR1 SNHLY, CDR2 FYNNEI. The CDR3 length is 14 residues. CDR3 DNA sequence: TGTGCCAGCCGGGGACAGGGGAACACCGGGGAGCTGTTTTTT. This encodes CASRGQGNTGELFF.

The chain has TRBV6-5 and TRBJ1-4, with TRBD1 matching over 10 bases. CDR1 is MNHEY, CDR2 SVGAGI, per germline. CDR3 length equals 15 residues. The J segment lost 4 bases and the V segment lost 7 bases, leaving 6 bases of the junction unmatched. This CDR3 is CASTLGQGNNEKLFF. The CDR3, as DNA: TGTGCCAGCACCCTGGGACAGGGGAATAATGAAAAACTGTTTTTT.

The rearrangement joins TRBV19 to TRBJ1-1; the match to TRBD1 covers 8 bases. Germline V gene lookup returns CDR1 LNHDA and CDR2 SQIVND (reference sequence). This CDR3 spans 18 amino acids. With 3 bases clipped from V and 3 bases from J, the junction kept 15 bases outside the gene matches. DNA for the CDR3: TGTGCCAGTAGTATTCAATTATGGACAGGGCTTTTGGACACTGAAGCTTTCTTT. Protein product: CASSIQLWTGLLDTEAFF.

The table lists this clone with a count of one. CDR3 residues: CASTHLPGETEAFF. As DNA, the CDR3 is TGTGCCAGCACCCATCTCCCCGGGGAGACTGAAGCTTTCTTT. The chain recombines TRBV7-9 with TRBJ1-1; D is ambiguous. There are 14 residues in the CDR3. V lost 7 bases, J lost 5 bases, and 17 bases lay in between. Germline assignment: CDR1 SEHNR and CDR2 FQNEAQ (reference sequence).

V usage is TRBV19 and J usage is TRBJ2-7; 9 bases map to TRBD2. The V gene end was trimmed by 4 bases and the J gene end by 4 bases; junction bases not matched to a gene: 11. The CDR3 has 16 residues. Per the germline V gene, CDR1 is LNHDA and CDR2 is SQIVND (reference sequence). CDR3 coding DNA: TGTGCCAGTAGTAGGGGCGTAGCGGGAGAGTCTTACGAGCAGTACTTC. This sequence encodes CASSRGVAGESYEQYF.

The chain's CDR3 is CASSFRGGDGYTF. DNA of the CDR3: TGTGCCAGCAGCTTTCGGGGGGGTGATGGCTACACCTTC. This sequence joins TRBV7-8 and TRBJ1-2, with a possible D match to TRBD1 (5 bases). Trimming took 3 bases from V and 6 from J, leaving 11 bases between them. The germline V gene encodes CDR1 SGHVS and CDR2 FQNEAQ. CDR3 size: 13 residues.